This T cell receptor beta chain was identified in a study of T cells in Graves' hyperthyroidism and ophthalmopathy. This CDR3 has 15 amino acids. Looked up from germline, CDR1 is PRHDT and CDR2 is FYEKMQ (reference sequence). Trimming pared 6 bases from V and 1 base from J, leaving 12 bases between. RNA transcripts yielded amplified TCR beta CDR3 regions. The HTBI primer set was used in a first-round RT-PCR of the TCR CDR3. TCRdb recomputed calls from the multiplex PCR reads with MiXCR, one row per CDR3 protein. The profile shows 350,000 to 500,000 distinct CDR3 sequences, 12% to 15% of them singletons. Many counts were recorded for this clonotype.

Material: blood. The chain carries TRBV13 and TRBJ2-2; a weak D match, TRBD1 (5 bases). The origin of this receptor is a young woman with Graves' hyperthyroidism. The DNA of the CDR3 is TGTGCCAGCAGTGGGCTAGGGGTGAACACCGGGGAGCTGTTTTTT. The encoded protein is CASSGLGVNTGELFF. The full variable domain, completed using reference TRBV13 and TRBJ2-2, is AAGVIQSPRHLIKEKRETATLKCYPIPRHDTVYWYQQGPGQDPQFLISFYEKMQSDKGSIPDRFSAQQFSDYHSELNMSSLELGDSALYFCASSGLGVNTGELFFGEGSRLTVL.